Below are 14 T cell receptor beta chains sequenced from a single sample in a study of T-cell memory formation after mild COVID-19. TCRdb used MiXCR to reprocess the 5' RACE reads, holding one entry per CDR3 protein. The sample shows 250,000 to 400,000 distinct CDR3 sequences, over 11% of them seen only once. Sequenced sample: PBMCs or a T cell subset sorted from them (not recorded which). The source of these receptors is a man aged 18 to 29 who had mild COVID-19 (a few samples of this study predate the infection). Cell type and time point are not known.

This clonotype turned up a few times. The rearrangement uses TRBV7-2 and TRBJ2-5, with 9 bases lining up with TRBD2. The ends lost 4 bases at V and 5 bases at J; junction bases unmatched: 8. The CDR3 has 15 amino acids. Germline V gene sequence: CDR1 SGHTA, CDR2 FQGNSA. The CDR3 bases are TGTGCCAGCAGCTCCCCAGGGGCGGGGGGGGAGACCCAGTACTTC. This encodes CASSSPGAGGETQYF.

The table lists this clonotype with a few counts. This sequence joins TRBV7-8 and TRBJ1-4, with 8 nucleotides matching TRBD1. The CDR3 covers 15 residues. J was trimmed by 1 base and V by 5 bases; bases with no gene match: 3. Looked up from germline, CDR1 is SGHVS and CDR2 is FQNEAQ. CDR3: CASSPGQGTNEKLFF. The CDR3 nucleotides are TGTGCCAGCAGCCCCGGACAGGGAACTAATGAAAAACTGTTTTTT.

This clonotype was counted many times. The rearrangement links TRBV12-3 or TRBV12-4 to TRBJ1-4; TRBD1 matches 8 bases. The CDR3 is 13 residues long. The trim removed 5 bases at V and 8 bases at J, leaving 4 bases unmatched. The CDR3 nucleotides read TGTGCCAGCAGTCGACAGGGGCGGGAAAAACTGTTTTTT. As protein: CASSRQGREKLFF.

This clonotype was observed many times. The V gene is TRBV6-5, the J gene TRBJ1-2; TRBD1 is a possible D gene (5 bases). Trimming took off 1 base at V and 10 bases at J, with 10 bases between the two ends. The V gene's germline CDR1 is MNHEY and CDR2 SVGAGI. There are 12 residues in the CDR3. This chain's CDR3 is CASSYWGRYYTF. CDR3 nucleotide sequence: TGTGCCAGCAGTTACTGGGGACGCTACTACACCTTC.

The CDR3 bases are TGTGCCAGCAGCTTGGAGAGGGCCGTGATCTGGTACTTC. As protein: CASSLERAVIWYF. The chain has TRBV5-4 and TRBJ2-7, with a weak D call TRBD2 (5 bases). This CDR3 is built from 13 residues. V was clipped by 0 bases and J by 12 bases, with 16 bases between them. The germline CDR1 and CDR2 sequences are SGHNT and YYREEE (reference sequence). The whole variable domain, filled in from reference TRBV5-4 and TRBJ2-7, reads ETGVTQSPTHLIKTRGQQVTLRCSSQSGHNTVSWYQQALGQGPQFIFQYYREEENGRGNFPPRFSGLQFPNYSSELNVNALELDDSALYLCASSLERAVIWYFGPGTRLTVT.

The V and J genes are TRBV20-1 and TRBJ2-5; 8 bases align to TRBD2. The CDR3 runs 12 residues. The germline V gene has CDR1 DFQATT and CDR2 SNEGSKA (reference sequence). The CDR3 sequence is CSGRGGLETQYF. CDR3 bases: TGCAGCGGACGGGGGGGCCTCGAGACCCAGTACTTC.

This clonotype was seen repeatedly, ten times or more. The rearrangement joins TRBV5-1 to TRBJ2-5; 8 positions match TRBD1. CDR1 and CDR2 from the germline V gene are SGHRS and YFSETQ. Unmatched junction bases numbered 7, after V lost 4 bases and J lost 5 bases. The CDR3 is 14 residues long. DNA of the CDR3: TGCGCCAGCAGCGCAAAGACAGGGGTGGAGACCCAGTACTTC. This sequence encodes CASSAKTGVETQYF.

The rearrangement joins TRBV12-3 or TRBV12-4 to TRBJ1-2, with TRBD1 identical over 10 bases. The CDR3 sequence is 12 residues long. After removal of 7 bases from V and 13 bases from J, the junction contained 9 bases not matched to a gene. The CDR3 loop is CASTLDRGSVTF. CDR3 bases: TGTGCCAGCACCCTGGACAGGGGGTCGGTCACCTTC.

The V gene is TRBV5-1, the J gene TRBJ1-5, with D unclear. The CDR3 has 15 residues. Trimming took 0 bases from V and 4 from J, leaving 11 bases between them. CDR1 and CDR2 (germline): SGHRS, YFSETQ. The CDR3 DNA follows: TGCGCCAGCAGCTTGGGGGTCCAGGCGAATCAGCCCCAGCATTTT. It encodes CASSLGVQANQPQHF.

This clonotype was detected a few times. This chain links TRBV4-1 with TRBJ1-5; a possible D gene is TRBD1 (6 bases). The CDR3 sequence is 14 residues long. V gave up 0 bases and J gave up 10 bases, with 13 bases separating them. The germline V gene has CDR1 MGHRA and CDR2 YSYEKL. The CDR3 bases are TGCGCCAGCAGCCAAGAAATACAGGGTCTCCCCCAGCATTTT. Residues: CASSQEIQGLPQHF.

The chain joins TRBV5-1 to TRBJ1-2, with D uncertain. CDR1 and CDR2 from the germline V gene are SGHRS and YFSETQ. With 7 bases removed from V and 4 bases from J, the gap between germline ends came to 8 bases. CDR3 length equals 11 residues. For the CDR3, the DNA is TGCGCCAGCGGGAGTATCTATGGCTACACCTTC. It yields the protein CASGSIYGYTF.

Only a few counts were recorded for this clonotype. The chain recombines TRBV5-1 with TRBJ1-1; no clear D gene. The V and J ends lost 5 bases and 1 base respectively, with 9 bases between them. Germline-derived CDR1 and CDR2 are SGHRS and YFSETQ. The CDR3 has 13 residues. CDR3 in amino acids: CASRFDGNTEAFF. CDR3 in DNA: TGCGCCAGCAGATTCGATGGGAACACTGAAGCTTTCTTT.

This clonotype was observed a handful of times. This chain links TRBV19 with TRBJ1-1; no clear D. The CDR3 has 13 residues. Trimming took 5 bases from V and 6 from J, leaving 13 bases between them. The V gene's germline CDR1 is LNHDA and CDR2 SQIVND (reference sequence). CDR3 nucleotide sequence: TGTGCCAGTAGTCCCAACCCTTGGGCTGAAGCTTTCTTT. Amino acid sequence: CASSPNPWAEAFF.

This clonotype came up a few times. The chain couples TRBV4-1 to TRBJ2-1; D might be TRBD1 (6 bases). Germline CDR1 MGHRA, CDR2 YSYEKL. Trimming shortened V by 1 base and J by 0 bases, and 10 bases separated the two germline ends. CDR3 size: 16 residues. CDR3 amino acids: CASSQGMTGSYNEQFF. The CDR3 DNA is TGCGCCAGCAGCCAAGGTATGACAGGCTCCTACAATGAGCAGTTCTTC.